The 16 T cell receptor beta chains below come from one sample, sequenced in a study of tissue T cells after allogeneic stem cell transplantation. The assay was immunoSEQ multiplex PCR, and TCRdb's table has in-frame clones only and misses some. The sample records about 11,000 clones, roughly two fifths being singletons. Time point indicated: mouse harvest day 7 after allogeneic transplant. The graft held 10^6 splenic CD5+ T cells and 10^7 T-cell-depleted bone marrow cells. The sample was skin. The receptors were sampled from a female BALB/c mouse given C57BL/6 T cells with graft-versus-host disease after an allogeneic hematopoietic cell transplant.

Worth noting for this clone: The gene symbols are mouse symbols. The CDR3 end falls 1 residue outside the read, so it is completed with the germline J gene. The chain combines TRBV26 with TRBJ2-2; D is unresolved. Deletions cut 0 bases from V and 2 bases from J, with 4 bases between. Germline CDR1 is KGHPV and CDR2 is FQNQEV (reference sequence). The CDR3 sequence is 14 residues long. The CDR3 region is CASSLSWNTGQLYF. The covered CDR3 bases are TGTGCCAGCAGTCTGTCCTGGAACACCGGGCAGCTCTAC.

On this clone: Mouse germline and gene names are used. The read halts 1 residue ahead of the CDR3 end, with the missing end drawn from the germline J gene. The chain couples TRBV12-2 to TRBJ2-1, with 13 bases fitting TRBD2. From germline, CDR1 is SGHLS and CDR2 HYDKME. This CDR3 comprises 17 residues. Unmatched junction bases numbered 8, after V lost 0 bases and J lost 7 bases. CDR3: CASSLEGLGGRGAEQFF. CDR3 bases read: TGTGCCAGCTCTCTCGAAGGACTGGGGGGGCGCGGGGCTGAGCAGTTC.

With regard to this clone: The gene names here belong to mouse. The sequenced part of the CDR3 DNA is TGTGCCAGCAGCCGGGGACTGGGGGGCTATGAACAGTAC. Translation gives CASSRGLGGYEQY. In full, the CDR3 reads CASSRGLGGYEQYF. The chain has TRBV3 and TRBJ2-7; 12 bases are shared with TRBD2. The CDR3 end lies 1 residue beyond the end of the read and is filled in from the germline J gene. Germline values: CDR1 SNHLY, CDR2 FYNGKV (reference sequence). The V segment lost 5 bases and the J segment 3 bases; nucleotides outside the gene matches: 2. This CDR3 is 14 amino acids long.

This clone has more than one count but fewer than ten. The listed genes are named as in mouse. The read ends 1 residue before the CDR3 terminus; that terminus is restored from the germline J gene. The V and J genes are TRBV15 and TRBJ2-1; 7 bases agree with TRBD1. Unmatched junction bases numbered 3, after V lost 4 bases and J lost 3 bases. CDR1 and CDR2 (germline): SGHND, FRSKSL. The CDR3 spans 14 residues. Partial CDR3 DNA: TGTGCCAGCAGTTCCGACAGGGTCTATGCTGAGCAGTTC. Its translation: CASSSDRVYAEQF. The full CDR3 sequence reads CASSSDRVYAEQFF.

By sample fraction, this clone is medium-sized. Germline and genes: mouse. The read terminates 1 residue before the CDR3 end, so the remaining end is supplied by the germline J gene. V gene TRBV23 combines with J gene TRBJ2-7; TRBD1, the D gene given by the table, was not confirmed from the DNA. The CDR3 is 15 residues long. The germline V gene encodes CDR1 KGHTA and CDR2 FQNQQP. The CDR3 DNA, read in part, is TGCTCCAGCAGTCAATCATTGGGACACTCCTATGAACAGTAC. Encoded protein: CSSSQSLGHSYEQY. The CDR3 reads in full as CSSSQSLGHSYEQYF.

As to this clone: Gene names denote mouse genes. CDR3 sequence: CASSLTGEGNSPLYF. CDR3 DNA (partial): TGTGCCAGCAGCCTGACAGGGGAGGGTAATTCGCCCCTCTAC. The chain is built from TRBV26 and TRBJ1-6, with TRBD1 matching over 8 bases. The sequence runs out 1 residue before the end of the CDR3; the remainder is reconstructed from the germline J gene. TRBJ1-6 is an open reading frame whose function is uncertain. The V and J ends lost 6 bases and 6 bases, in that order; junction bases with no gene match: 7. This CDR3 region has 15 residues. Germline CDR1 and CDR2: KGHPV and FQNQEV (reference sequence).

Concerning this clone itself: Gene names are the mouse ones. The missing CDR3 end, 1 residue past where the read stops, is filled in from the germline J gene. The chain employs TRBV3 and TRBJ2-5; no reliable D call. The CDR3 loop spans 14 amino acids. V lost 2 bases, J lost 0 bases, and 6 bases lay in between. Germline lookup yields CDR1 SNHLY and CDR2 FYNGKV (reference sequence). The CDR3 bases that were read are TGTGCCAGCAGCTTATCCGGAAACCAAGACACCCAGTAC. It yields the protein CASSLSGNQDTQY. The entire CDR3 protein reads CASSLSGNQDTQYF.

By proportion, this clone is medium-sized (0.01 to 0.1%). The gene names here belong to mouse. The read halts 1 residue ahead of the CDR3 end, with the missing end drawn from the germline J gene. Other DNA sequences of this sample code for an identical CDR3. The genes are TRBV23 and TRBJ2-3. Germline V lookup: CDR1 KGHTA, CDR2 FQNQQP. The CDR3 totals 14 residues. The CDR3 loop reads CSSSQSGSAETLYF. The DNA read from the CDR3 is TGCTCCAGCAGTCAATCGGGTAGTGCAGAAACGCTGTAT.

This clone was found a few times. The germline and genes are mouse ones. The missing CDR3 end, 1 residue past where the read stops, is filled in from the germline J gene. The chain joins TRBV23 to TRBJ2-1. This CDR3 contains 13 residues. From germline, CDR1 is KGHTA and CDR2 FQNQQP. The CDR3 spells CSSSQSTGAEQFF. Incomplete CDR3 DNA: TGCTCCAGCAGTCAATCGACGGGAGCTGAGCAGTTC.

About this clone: Genes and germline come from the mouse. The read ends 1 residue shy of where the CDR3 ends; the end is completed using the germline J gene. V usage is TRBV16 and J usage is TRBJ2-5; 7 nucleotides align to TRBD1. CDR1 is SGHSA and CDR2 is FRNQAP in the germline V gene. The CDR3 covers 14 residues. J was trimmed by 2 bases and V by 3 bases; bases with no gene match: 2. Partial CDR3 DNA: TGTGCAAGCAGCTTCCAGGGGGTCCAAGACACCCAGTAC. Translated, it gives CASSFQGVQDTQY. The CDR3 as a whole reads CASSFQGVQDTQYF.

On this clone itself: Gene names and germline refer to mouse. The read stops 1 residue short of the end of the CDR3; the missing end is completed from the germline J gene. The V call is TRBV13-1, the J call TRBJ1-3; 8 bases fit TRBD1. This CDR3 spans 15 amino acids. Germline lookup yields CDR1 NSHNY and CDR2 SYGAGN. The J segment lost 0 bases and the V segment lost 5 bases, leaving 4 bases of the junction unmatched. This chain's CDR3 is CASRDRVNSGNTLYF. Incomplete CDR3 DNA: TGTGCCAGCAGGGACAGGGTAAATTCTGGAAATACGCTCTAT.

This clone was counted a few times. Gene names denote mouse genes. CDR3 DNA (partial): TGTGCCAGCAGTCAACAGGGGGCAAACTCCGACTACACC. Residues: CASSQQGANSDYT. The whole CDR3 sequence is CASSQQGANSDYTF. This chain uses TRBV26 with TRBJ1-2, with TRBD1 matching over 8 bases. The read ends 1 residue shy of where the CDR3 ends; the end is completed using the germline J gene. CDR1 KGHPV and CDR2 FQNQEV come from the germline V gene (reference sequence). V was clipped by 4 bases and J by 0 bases; unmatched bases: 1. The CDR3 covers 14 residues.

By share of the sample, this clone is medium-sized. Gene labels here are mouse ones. With the read ending 1 residue before the CDR3 end, the germline J gene is used to fill in that end. The chain joins TRBV26 to TRBJ1-3, with D unresolved. The ends were cut back, 0 bases at V and 0 bases at J, with 6 bases in the middle. The germline CDR1 and CDR2 sequences are KGHPV and FQNQEV (reference sequence). The CDR3 length is 15 residues. CDR3 sequence reads: CASSLSVSSGNTLYF. The CDR3 bases that were read are TGTGCCAGCAGTCTGTCGGTCAGTTCTGGAAATACGCTCTAT.

To note about this clone: Germline and genes here are mouse. Coverage ceases 1 residue before the CDR3 finishes, and the germline J gene fills in the end. The chain carries TRBV3 and TRBJ2-4; 7 nucleotides match TRBD2. Germline CDR1 and CDR2: SNHLY and FYNGKV (reference sequence). The CDR3 has 16 residues. The trim removed 1 base at V and 1 base at J, leaving 5 bases unmatched. CDR3 protein: CASSLDGGSGQNTLYF. The sequenced CDR3 bases are TGTGCCAGCAGCTTAGATGGGGGGAGTGGTCAAAACACCTTGTAC.

The table lists this clone with a count of one. Mouse gene names apply. The read ends 1 residue before the CDR3 terminus; that terminus is restored from the germline J gene. The rearrangement joins TRBV23 to TRBJ2-5; whether TRBD1, the table's D call, matches the DNA was not checked. Germline lookup yields CDR1 KGHTA and CDR2 FQNQQP. The CDR3 is 14 amino acids. The CDR3 is CSSSQDNNQDTQYF. CDR3 bases read: TGCTCCAGCAGTCAAGACAATAACCAAGACACCCAGTAC. The full variable domain, with the rest looked up from reference TRBV23 and TRBJ2-5, is DAAVTQKPRYLIKMKGQEAEMKCIPEKGHTAVFWYQQKQSKELKFLIYFQNQQPLDQIDMVKERFSAVCPSSSLCSLGIRTCEAEDSALYLCSSSQDNNQDTQYFGPGTRLLVL.

This clone came up a few times. Gene names are the mouse ones. The observed sequence ends 1 residue before the CDR3 terminus, with the missing tail filled in from the germline J gene. The V gene is TRBV19, the J gene TRBJ1-6; the D gene is possibly TRBD1 (5 bases). TRBJ1-6 carries the ORF label, with uncertain function. V gave up 2 bases and J gave up 7 bases, with 10 bases separating them. The CDR3 runs 14 residues. Germline V gene lookup returns CDR1 FNHDT and CDR2 SITEND (reference sequence). The CDR3 protein is CASSIPGRNSPLYF. Incomplete CDR3 DNA: TGTGCCAGCAGTATTCCAGGGAGGAATTCGCCCCTCTAC.